This passage covers 4 T cell receptor beta chains from one sample sequenced in a study of T cell responses to AZD1222 COVID-19 vaccine. Sequencing was performed with immunoSEQ multiplex PCR; in TCRdb, only in-frame clones are kept and a portion is missing. The sample has 100,000 to 150,000 clones; roughly 86% are singletons. Sequences were derived from peripheral blood, sampled on day 0 of AZD1222 vaccination. These receptors were taken from an adult in good health.

J is TRBJ2-5 and V is TRBV20-1; 9 bases are shared with TRBD1. The CDR3 has 15 residues. With V trimmed by 3 bases and J by 6 bases, 11 bases remained unmatched. CDR1 is DFQATT and CDR2 is SNEGSKA in the germline V gene (reference sequence). DNA for the CDR3: TGCAGTGCTAGTGGCCAGGACAGGGGAACGAAGACCCAGTACTTC. This codes for CSASGQDRGTKTQYF.

The chain is built from TRBV28 and TRBJ1-2; TRBD1 matches at 7 bases. V lost 6 bases to trimming and J lost 7 bases; unmatched junction nucleotides: 8. CDR3 length equals 13 residues. Germline V gives CDR1 MDHEN, CDR2 SYDVKM. CDR3 DNA sequence: TGTGCCAGCAGGGCCGACAGGGCTACTGGCTACACCTTC. Amino acids: CASRADRATGYTF.

J is TRBJ2-3 and V is TRBV19; no clear D gene. This CDR3 has 16 amino acids. Germline-derived CDR1 and CDR2 are LNHDA and SQIVND (reference sequence). Trimming removed 4 bases from V and 3 bases from J, with 17 bases in between. As DNA, the CDR3 is TGTGCCAGTAGTAGAGAAGGAATTAGCCTAACAGATACGCAGTATTTT. It translates to CASSREGISLTDTQYF.

The chain recombines TRBV5-4 with TRBJ1-3; possible D gene TRBD1, 5 bases. Trimming stripped 4 bases from V and 7 bases from J, with 12 bases between. CDR3 length: 13 amino acids. Per germline, CDR1 SGHNT and CDR2 YYREEE (reference sequence). CDR3 in amino acids: CASSRYRGNTIYF. CDR3 nucleotide sequence: TGTGCCAGCAGCCGCTACCGGGGGAACACCATATATTTT.